This T cell receptor (beta chain) was identified in a study of T cell repertoires in cytomegalovirus infection. Study-level background: Signatures in public TCR beta sequences pointed to both CMV infection and matching HLA type.

The CDR3 totals 16 residues. V lost 7 bases, J lost 1 base, and 18 bases lay in between. One entry per CDR3 protein results from TCRdb running MiXCR on the reads. The sample includes under 350,000 distinct CDR3 sequences, 8% to 10% of them seen just once. At least ten counts were recorded for this clonotype. This chain connects TRBV12-3 or TRBV12-4 to TRBJ2-3, with D tentatively TRBD1 (6 bases). The material sequenced was PBMCs. The origin of this receptor is a human donor in good health (CMV status not recorded). Some clones in this sample may be carry-over from other donors' samples. The CDR3 spells CASTPTGLYRTDTQYF. The CDR3 DNA reads as TGTGCCAGCACCCCGACAGGACTTTACCGCACAGATACGCAGTATTTT.